Listed here is a single T cell receptor beta chain. Authors' data handling: Estimates of nucleated cell counts were drawn from the amplification of reference gene primers. Sequenced by immunoSEQ multiplex PCR; TCRdb stores in-frame clones only, minus some. That table furnishes V, J and clone size, whereas the DNA furnished D and trimming. The table has roughly 290,000 clones, under 85% seen once. This record comes from a study of blood T cell repertoires in COVID-19. Looking at the study overall: COVID-19 samples collected from the United States, Italy and Spain covered acute and convalescent phases.

This CDR3 has 13 amino acids. Trimming left V 1 base short and J 3 bases short, with 7 bases between. Seattle patients were enrolled during active infection and followed longitudinally. V and J are TRBV12-3 or TRBV12-4 and TRBJ2-7; no reliable D call. Sequencing was carried out using peripheral blood. This clonotype was sampled from a human donor with COVID-19, enrolled during active disease. The donor label of this sample is uncertain. In DNA, the CDR3 is TGTGCCAGCAGTTTAGTAGCCCTCTACGAGCAGTACTTC. Translated: CASSLVALYEQYF.